The 29 T cell receptor beta chains below all came from one sample that was sequenced in a study of OX40 agonist ivuxolimab in advanced cancers. The data were produced by immunoSEQ multiplex PCR, yet TCRdb's version contains in-frame clones alone and is incomplete. The sample lists around 70,000 clones; 70% to 85% were seen once. Sequences were derived from CD4+ or CD8+ T cells sorted from blood, sampled in a trial of the OX40 agonist ivuxolimab. The receptors were gathered from an adult with an advanced solid tumor such as melanoma, head and neck, liver or kidney cancer.

V and J are TRBV7-2 and TRBJ2-1; the match to TRBD2 covers 9 bases. The germline V gene encodes CDR1 SGHTA and CDR2 FQGNSA. The CDR3 is 15 amino acids. The ends lost 0 bases at V and 8 bases at J; junction bases unmatched: 5. The CDR3 DNA reads as TGTGCCAGCAGCTTAGCGCGGGAGGGCAGCGATGAGCAGTTCTTC. As protein: CASSLAREGSDEQFF.

The chain employs TRBV6-5 and TRBJ1-1; D is undetermined. This CDR3 has 13 amino acids. From germline, CDR1 is MNHEY and CDR2 SVGAGI. The V end was cut by 2 bases, the J end by 1 base, with 5 bases between. The CDR3 nucleotides are TGTGCCAGCAGTTACGGGCAGAACACTGAAGCTTTCTTT. Translated, it gives CASSYGQNTEAFF.

This chain connects TRBV6-1 to TRBJ2-1; 11 nucleotides align to TRBD1. Germline CDR1 and CDR2: MNHNS and SASEGT. This CDR3 has 14 amino acids. The trim removed 5 bases at V and 7 bases at J, leaving 4 bases unmatched. CDR3 amino acids: CASSQDRGRNEQFF. The CDR3 bases are TGTGCCAGCAGTCAGGACAGGGGGCGAAATGAGCAGTTCTTC.

The chain employs TRBV6-1 and TRBJ1-3; 7 positions agree with TRBD1. The CDR3 spans 14 residues. Germline V CDR1 and CDR2: MNHNS, SASEGT. The V and J ends lost 7 bases and 0 bases, in that order; junction bases with no gene match: 3. The CDR3 DNA sequence: TGTGCCAGCATGACAGGGCCCTCTGGAAACACCATATATTTT. It yields the protein CASMTGPSGNTIYF.

The J gene is TRBJ1-1, the V gene TRBV7-2, with D possibly TRBD1 on 5 matching bases. Trimming left V 5 bases short and J 2 bases short, with 12 bases between. Per germline, CDR1 SGHTA and CDR2 FQGNSA. The length of the CDR3 is 14 residues. This CDR3 is CASSPLGDNTEAFF. CDR3 coding DNA: TGTGCCAGCAGCCCCCTGGGGGACAACACTGAAGCTTTCTTT.

The chain recombines TRBV19 with TRBJ1-5; possible D gene TRBD1, 5 bases. This CDR3 region has 16 residues. Looked up from germline, CDR1 is LNHDA and CDR2 is SQIVND (reference sequence). Trimming cost V 7 bases and J 2 bases, with 18 bases left between them. The chain's CDR3 is CASTFRAEGGNQPQHF. The CDR3 nucleotides read TGTGCCAGTACATTCAGGGCTGAGGGAGGCAATCAGCCCCAGCATTTT.

As regards this clone: Other DNA sequences in the sample encode the same CDR3. The gene calls are TRBV9 and TRBJ1-1; the D is unclear. V lost 0 bases, J lost 1 base, and 7 bases lay in between. The CDR3 loop spans 14 amino acids. The germline V gene has CDR1 SGDLS and CDR2 YYNGEE. DNA for the CDR3: TGTGCCAGCAGCGTAGCGGGGTCGAACACTGAAGCTTTCTTT. It encodes CASSVAGSNTEAFF.

CDR3 bases: TGTGCCAGCAGTTACCGCCCCCCAGGAGCGGGGGCCAACGTCCTGACTTTC. This sequence encodes CASSYRPPGAGANVLTF. This chain uses TRBV7-2 with TRBJ2-6; D remains ambiguous. This CDR3 has 17 residues. Germline-derived CDR1 and CDR2 are SGHTA and FQGNSA. Trimming took 6 bases from V and 4 from J, leaving 19 bases between them.

V is TRBV7-2 and J is TRBJ2-3; D not resolved. The V gene's germline CDR1 is SGHTA and CDR2 FQGNSA. V lost 8 bases and J 0 bases, leaving 9 bases between the germline ends. The length of the CDR3 is 13 residues. The CDR3 reads CASFSLSTDTQYF. The CDR3 region has the DNA TGTGCCAGCTTTTCTCTTAGCACAGATACGCAGTATTTT.

The J gene is TRBJ2-5, the V gene TRBV7-2; D is undetermined. The CDR3 covers 15 residues. The V gene's germline CDR1 is SGHTA and CDR2 FQGNSA. V was clipped by 6 bases and J by 2 bases, with 16 bases between them. The CDR3 DNA is TGTGCCAGCAGATTCACCGCCCTCCGACAAGAGACCCAGTACTTC. It codes for CASRFTALRQETQYF.

V gene TRBV27 combines with J gene TRBJ2-5; D is perhaps TRBD1 (5 bases). The germline V gene has CDR1 MNHEY and CDR2 SMNVEV (reference sequence). Deletions cut 7 bases from V and 6 bases from J, with 24 bases between. The length of the CDR3 is 16 residues. The CDR3 DNA reads TGTGCCAGCACCAAACTGGGGCCAGGTCAGAGGAAGACCCAGTACTTC. Its translation is CASTKLGPGQRKTQYF.

This chain uses TRBV28 with TRBJ2-5, with 9 bases that match TRBD2. The CDR3 consists of 17 residues. V trimming: 2 bases; J trimming: 4 bases; junction bases outside the gene matches: 11. Germline V gene sequence: CDR1 MDHEN, CDR2 SYDVKM. For the CDR3, the DNA is TGTGCCAGCAGTTTAGCGGGGGGGTTAGGAGCGTCAGAGACCCAGTACTTC. Amino acids: CASSLAGGLGASETQYF.

V and J are TRBV6-5 and TRBJ1-4, with TRBD1 as a possible D gene (5 bases). Germline CDR1 reads MNHEY; CDR2 reads SVGAGI. Trimming stripped 6 bases from V and 6 bases from J, with 17 bases between. The CDR3 loop spans 15 amino acids. CDR3: CASSPGGGADEKLFF. CDR3 coding DNA: TGTGCCAGCAGCCCCGGGGGGGGTGCGGATGAAAAACTGTTTTTT.

The rearrangement links TRBV7-8 to TRBJ2-1; 11 nucleotides match TRBD2. This CDR3 is built from 19 residues. The trim removed 4 bases at V and 1 base at J, leaving 12 bases unmatched. Germline lookup yields CDR1 SGHVS and CDR2 FQNEAQ. DNA for the CDR3: TGTGCCAGCAGCTCATTTCTAGCGGGAGGTTACGAGTCCTACAATGAGCAGTTCTTC. Its protein is CASSSFLAGGYESYNEQFF. The full variable domain, in which reference TRBV7-8 and TRBJ2-1 provide the parts outside the CDR3, is GAGVSQSPRYKVAKRGQDVALRCDPISGHVSLFWYQQALGQGPEFLTYFQNEAQLDKSGLPSDRFFAERPEGSVSTLKIQRTQQEDSAVYLCASSSFLAGGYESYNEQFFGPGTRLTVL.

This sequence joins TRBV7-3 and TRBJ2-1, with TRBD2 identical over 12 bases. The CDR3 contains 16 residues. Germline CDR1 SGHTA, CDR2 FQGTGA. J was trimmed by 7 bases and V by 5 bases; bases with no gene match: 9. CDR3 sequence: CASSPRTSGNRNEQFF. The CDR3 DNA reads as TGTGCCAGCAGCCCGAGGACTAGCGGGAATAGGAATGAGCAGTTCTTC.

The chain employs TRBV5-1 and TRBJ1-2; the D is unclear. V lost 3 bases and J lost 0, with 15 bases in between. This CDR3 region has 16 residues. Looked up from germline, CDR1 is SGHRS and CDR2 is YFSETQ. The CDR3 nucleotides read TGCGCCAGCAGCTGGGGTCCGTCGGGGACTAACTATGGCTACACCTTC. Residues: CASSWGPSGTNYGYTF.

V and J are TRBV28 and TRBJ1-4, with 8 bases identical to TRBD1. The CDR3 runs 14 residues. Germline CDR1 MDHEN, CDR2 SYDVKM. Trimming cost V 5 bases and J 3 bases; bases outside gene matches: 2. CDR3 DNA sequence: TGTGCCAGCAGTCTGACAGGGGCTAATGAAAAACTGTTTTTT. Residues: CASSLTGANEKLFF.

The chain has TRBV29-1 and TRBJ1-1, with 8 bases lining up with TRBD1. V lost 3 bases, J lost 4 bases, and 4 bases stayed unmatched. The CDR3 is 13 residues long. Germline V gene lookup returns CDR1 SQVTM and CDR2 ANQGSEA. CDR3 DNA: TGCAGCGTTGACCATACAGGGGGCACTGAAGCTTTCTTT. Amino acid sequence: CSVDHTGGTEAFF. Full variable domain (remainder filled in from reference TRBV29-1 and TRBJ1-1): SAVISQKPSRDICQRGTSLTIQCQVDSQVTMMFWYRQQPGQSLTLIATANQGSEATYESGFVIDKFPISRPNLTFSTLTVSNMSPEDSSIYLCSVDHTGGTEAFFGQGTRLTVV.

The rearrangement links TRBV19 to TRBJ1-1, with D perhaps TRBD1 (5 bases). This CDR3 comprises 15 residues. V was pared by 6 bases and J by 0 bases, with 14 bases between. The germline V gene has CDR1 LNHDA and CDR2 SQIVND (reference sequence). CDR3 sequence (DNA): TGTGCCAGTAGGAAATCCGGGACGGTGAACACTGAAGCTTTCTTT. This encodes CASRKSGTVNTEAFF. The variable domain in full, with the rest retrieved from reference TRBV19 and TRBJ1-1, is DGGITQSPKYLFRKEGQNVTLSCEQNLNHDAMYWYRQDPGQGLRLIYYSQIVNDFQKGDIAEGYSVSREKKESFPLTVTSAQKNPTAFYLCASRKSGTVNTEAFFGQGTRLTVV.

This clone has a single count. The chain uses TRBV5-1 and TRBJ1-6, with 8 bases fitting TRBD1. The germline V gene has CDR1 SGHRS and CDR2 YFSETQ. V lost 4 bases and J lost 3; bases outside the gene matches: 6. The CDR3 sequence is 16 residues long. The CDR3 sequence: CASSGQGALYNSPLHF. CDR3 coding DNA: TGCGCCAGCAGCGGGCAGGGGGCCCTCTATAATTCACCCCTCCACTTT.

The gene calls are TRBV2 and TRBJ1-1, with TRBD1 as a possible D gene (5 bases). The CDR3 has 14 residues. V was pared by 5 bases and J by 7 bases, with 17 bases between. CDR1 and CDR2 from the germline V gene are SNHLY and FYNNEI. The CDR3 sequence: CASSPGASFIEAFF. The CDR3 DNA is TGTGCCAGCAGTCCTGGGGCCAGTTTTATTGAAGCTTTCTTT.

J is TRBJ2-1 and V is TRBV15, with D possibly matching TRBD1 (6 bases). CDR1 and CDR2 (germline): LNHNV, YYDKDF (reference sequence). The CDR3 loop spans 15 amino acids. The V end was cut by 0 bases, the J end by 2 bases, with 8 bases between. The CDR3: CATSREQGTYNEQFF. For the CDR3, the DNA is TGTGCCACCAGCAGAGAACAGGGTACCTACAATGAGCAGTTCTTC.

The chain uses TRBV30 and TRBJ2-1; D may be TRBD1 (6 bases). CDR1 and CDR2 from the germline V gene are GTSNPN and SVGIG (reference sequence). V was clipped by 5 bases and J by 4 bases, with 18 bases between them. The length of the CDR3 is 15 residues. Written as DNA, the CDR3 is TGTGCCTGGTACGCCCCAGGGGATCGGTACAATGAGCAGTTCTTC. This gives the protein CAWYAPGDRYNEQFF.

The chain links TRBV11-2 to TRBJ2-2; D unclear. Trimming cost V 2 bases and J 4 bases, with 11 bases left between them. The germline V gene has CDR1 SGHAT and CDR2 FQNNGV. This CDR3 contains 15 residues. CDR3 DNA sequence: TGTGCCAGCAGCTTAACTATGAAAACCACCGGGGAGCTGTTTTTT. Translation gives CASSLTMKTTGELFF.

This clone was seen ten or more times. V is TRBV10-3 and J is TRBJ1-1; D call uncertain. This CDR3 comprises 14 residues. Trimming removed 2 bases from V and 1 base from J, with 8 bases in between. CDR1 is ENHRY, CDR2 SYGVKD, per germline. Here the CDR3 DNA reads TGTGCCATCAGTGAGGGCGGTGAGAACACTGAAGCTTTCTTT. It specifies CAISEGGENTEAFF.

This clone was picked up one time. The chain employs TRBV21-1 and TRBJ1-2. TRBV21-1 is classified as a pseudogene. CDR3 length: 14 residues. The CDR3 region has the DNA TGTGCCAGCACGGGGGAGCGATCTAACTATGGCTACACCTTC. This sequence encodes CASTGERSNYGYTF.

The chain joins TRBV7-2 to TRBJ1-5; D gene ambiguous. The ends were cut back, 2 bases at V and 3 bases at J, with 5 bases in the middle. Germline CDR1 reads SGHTA; CDR2 reads FQGNSA. The CDR3 covers 13 residues. For the CDR3, the DNA is TGTGCCAGCAGCTTAATCCTCAATCAGCCCCAGCATTTT. Protein: CASSLILNQPQHF. Drawing the rest from reference TRBV7-2 and TRBJ1-5, the complete variable domain is GAGVSQSPSNKVTEKGKDVELRCDPISGHTALYWYRQSLGQGLEFLIYFQGNSAPDKSGLPSDRFSAERTGGSVSTLTIQRTQQEDSAVYLCASSLILNQPQHFGDGTRLSIL.

This clone was seen just once. The chain links TRBV9 to TRBJ2-5; D may be TRBD1 (5 bases). Trimming took 0 bases from V and 7 from J, leaving 13 bases between them. Germline V gene sequence: CDR1 SGDLS, CDR2 YYNGEE. This CDR3 is 14 amino acids long. This CDR3 is CASSVEYKRGTQYF. CDR3 in DNA: TGTGCCAGCAGCGTAGAATATAAAAGGGGGACCCAGTACTTC.

To note about this clone: Just one base apart from a much larger clone, this may be a read error. The chain is built from TRBV19 and TRBJ1-6; 8 bases match TRBD1. The CDR3 extends over 16 amino acids. CDR1 is LNHDA, CDR2 SQIVND, per germline (reference sequence). DNA of the CDR3: TGTGTCAGTAGGGAGACAGGGGTCACGGGTAATTCACCCCTCCACTTT. This encodes CVSRETGVTGNSPLHF.